This T cell receptor (beta chain) originates from a study of T-cell memory formation after mild COVID-19. Overall study results and limits: What remained unconfirmed was the SARS-CoV-2 specificity of second-wave clones peaking on day 37. Clones shrinking between day 15 and 85 showed a balanced CD4/CD8 split, and those that grew later tilted toward CD4+.

This clonotype occurred a few times. Its antigen is not identified. TCRdb itself ran the 5' RACE reads through MiXCR, one entry per CDR3 protein. The sample consists of about 160,000 distinct CDR3 sequences, around 30% of them appearing once. CDR1 is LNHNV and CDR2 is YYDKDF in the germline V gene (reference sequence). The V gene end was trimmed by 5 bases and the J gene end by 1 base; junction bases not matched to a gene: 8. The CDR3 extends over 15 amino acids. The source is an adult woman who had mild COVID-19 (a few samples of this study predate the infection). Cell type and time point are not known. Sequenced material: PBMCs or a T cell subset sorted from them (not recorded which). J is TRBJ2-7 and V is TRBV15, with 7 bases that match TRBD2. The CDR3 loop reads CATSWGGRGSYEQYF. In nucleotides, the CDR3 is TGTGCCACCAGCTGGGGCGGGAGAGGATCCTACGAGCAGTACTTC.